Following are 27 T cell receptor beta chains from one sample sequenced in a study of blood T cell repertoires in COVID-19. Only in-frame clones appear in the TCRdb table, and some are missing; sequencing was by immunoSEQ multiplex PCR. The repertoire consists of under 250,000 clones, with approximately 80% occurring once and the leading ten covering under 2%. Sequencing input: PBMCs or T cells enriched from blood (not recorded which). The receptors shown here come from a man in his fifties or sixties who had recovered from COVID-19.

This chain links TRBV4-3 with TRBJ2-2, with 8 bases aligning to TRBD1. Germline CDR1 LGHNA, CDR2 YSLEER. This CDR3 comprises 19 residues. Trimming cost V 3 bases and J 6 bases; bases outside gene matches: 18. For the CDR3, the DNA is TGCGCCAGCAGCCAGGGGGTAGCTTCTCACAGGGGGAAGGCCGGGGAGCTGTTTTTT. Translation gives CASSQGVASHRGKAGELFF.

The J gene is TRBJ2-7, the V gene TRBV7-3, with TRBD2 identical over 8 bases. V was clipped by 5 bases and J by 0 bases; unmatched bases: 9. This CDR3 is 16 amino acids long. Germline CDR1 and CDR2: SGHTA and FQGTGA. Written as DNA, the CDR3 is TGTGCCAGCAGCCCACGGGCGGGGGGAAGCTCCTACGAGCAGTACTTC. It encodes CASSPRAGGSSYEQYF. The whole variable domain, filled in from reference TRBV7-3 and TRBJ2-7, reads GAGVSQTPSNKVTEKGKYVELRCDPISGHTALYWYRQSLGQGPEFLIYFQGTGAADDSGLPNDRFFAVRPEGSVSTLKIQRTERGDSAVYLCASSPRAGGSSYEQYFGPGTRLTVT.

V gene TRBV2 combines with J gene TRBJ1-1; D is undetermined. Germline loops: CDR1 SNHLY, CDR2 FYNNEI. The CDR3 extends over 13 amino acids. The V end was cut by 4 bases, the J end by 1 base, with 7 bases between. The DNA for the CDR3 is TGTGCCAGCAGTGCAACTACGAACACTGAAGCTTTCTTT. Translated: CASSATTNTEAFF.

The CDR3 sequence: CASSLGAAGNTIYF. In DNA form, the CDR3 reads TGTGCCAGCAGCTTGGGGGCAGCTGGAAACACCATATATTTT. The chain couples TRBV11-2 to TRBJ1-3; a possible D gene is TRBD1 (6 bases). V gave up 3 bases and J gave up 2 bases, with 8 bases separating them. The germline V gene has CDR1 SGHAT and CDR2 FQNNGV. CDR3 length: 14 residues.

The V call is TRBV7-9, the J call TRBJ1-1; D is unresolved. CDR3 length: 13 residues. With 3 bases removed from V and 4 bases from J, the gap between germline ends came to 9 bases. Germline V gene lookup returns CDR1 SEHNR and CDR2 FQNEAQ (reference sequence). CDR3 DNA sequence: TGTGCCAGCAGCTTTTCGGTGAGCACTGAAGCTTTCTTT. Amino acid sequence: CASSFSVSTEAFF. Together with reference TRBV7-9 and TRBJ1-1, the CDR3 gives the full variable domain: DTGVSQNPRHKITKRGQNVTFRCDPISEHNRLYWYRQTLGQGPEFLTYFQNEAQLEKSRLLSDRFSAERPKGSFSTLEIQRTEQGDSAMYLCASSFSVSTEAFFGQGTRLTVV.

This chain links TRBV5-4 with TRBJ1-2, with 9 nucleotides matching TRBD1. Unmatched junction bases numbered 7, after V lost 4 bases and J lost 0 bases. Germline V lookup: CDR1 SGHNT, CDR2 YYREEE (reference sequence). The CDR3 has 16 residues. This CDR3 is CASSPTRDRANYGYTF. In nucleotides, the CDR3 is TGTGCCAGCAGCCCTACCCGGGACAGGGCTAACTATGGCTACACCTTC. The entire variable domain, with the rest obtained from reference TRBV5-4 and TRBJ1-2, is as follows: ETGVTQSPTHLIKTRGQQVTLRCSSQSGHNTVSWYQQALGQGPQFIFQYYREEENGRGNFPPRFSGLQFPNYSSELNVNALELDDSALYLCASSPTRDRANYGYTFGSGTRLTVV.

The gene calls are TRBV6-4 and TRBJ2-3; TRBD2 might be the D (6 bases). The germline V gene has CDR1 MRHNA and CDR2 SNTAGT. This CDR3 region has 15 residues. V shed 5 bases and J shed 0 bases, with 12 bases lying between them. CDR3 in amino acids: CASSQGDSSTDTQYF. CDR3 bases: TGTGCCAGCAGTCAAGGGGACTCAAGCACAGATACGCAGTATTTT.

A single count supports this clone. The chain carries TRBV3-1 (or the pseudogene TRBV3-2) and TRBJ2-3; TRBD1 agrees at 9 bases. The CDR3 is 15 residues long. CDR1 is LGHDT, CDR2 YNNKEL, per germline (reference sequence). Trimming removed 6 bases from V and 4 bases from J; junction bases left unmatched: 8. CDR3 in DNA: TGTGCCAGCAGTTTGGACAGGGGCCTTCCAGATACGCAGTATTTT. It codes for CASSLDRGLPDTQYF.

The J gene is TRBJ2-1, the V gene TRBV7-9, with 8 bases aligning to TRBD1. J gave up 6 bases and V 1 base, and 5 bases lay outside the gene matches. Germline V gene lookup returns CDR1 SEHNR and CDR2 FQNEAQ (reference sequence). This CDR3 spans 15 amino acids. The CDR3 DNA follows: TGTGCCAGCAGCTTAGGGACAGGGTATTCCAATGAGCAGTTCTTC. It translates to CASSLGTGYSNEQFF.

The chain is built from TRBV7-9 and TRBJ2-3; 9 bases are a match to TRBD1. This CDR3 has 15 residues. After removal of 5 bases from V and 0 bases from J, the junction contained 3 bases not matched to a gene. Germline lookup yields CDR1 SEHNR and CDR2 FQNEAQ (reference sequence). The chain's CDR3 is CASSPGQGSTDTQYF. Written as DNA, the CDR3 is TGTGCCAGCAGCCCCGGACAGGGGAGCACAGATACGCAGTATTTT.

This rearrangement joins TRBV6-5 to TRBJ1-3, with D unresolved. Trimming stripped 1 base from V and 2 bases from J, with 12 bases between. This CDR3 region has 16 residues. Germline lookup yields CDR1 MNHEY and CDR2 SVGAGI. As DNA, the CDR3 is TGTGCCAGCAGTTACTACGAGGGAGGGCCTGGAAACACCATATATTTT. It codes for CASSYYEGGPGNTIYF.

This clone came up many times. The chain combines TRBV12-2 with TRBJ1-1. TRBV12-2 is noted as a pseudogene. The CDR3 runs to 15 residues. CDR3 sequence (DNA): TGTGCAAGTCGCTTAGCGGCGGTGATGAACACTGAAGCTTTCTTT. This encodes CASRLAAVMNTEAFF.

The chain is built from TRBV14 and TRBJ1-3; unclear D gene. CDR1 and CDR2 (germline): SGHDN, FVKESK. The V end lost 0 bases, the J end lost 2 bases, and 8 bases lay between the germline ends. This CDR3 spans 15 amino acids. The CDR3 DNA reads TGTGCCAGCAGCCAAGAGACGACTGCTGGAAACACCATATATTTT. It yields the protein CASSQETTAGNTIYF.

V is TRBV29-1 and J is TRBJ1-2; 10 nucleotides line up with TRBD1. Trimming took 6 bases from V and 4 from J; bases not matched to a gene: 11. The germline CDR1 and CDR2 sequences are SQVTM and ANQGSEA. This CDR3 is 15 amino acids long. The CDR3 sequence is CSVETPGQGFYGYTF. The CDR3 nucleotides read TGCAGCGTCGAGACGCCGGGACAGGGGTTCTATGGCTACACCTTC.

This chain connects TRBV28 to TRBJ1-5; TRBD1 agrees at 8 bases. The germline V gene has CDR1 MDHEN and CDR2 SYDVKM. The J segment lost 3 bases and the V segment lost 5 bases, leaving 6 bases of the junction unmatched. This CDR3 spans 15 amino acids. The CDR3 DNA follows: TGTGCCAGCAGTCCATCGACAGGGGCCAATCAGCCCCAGCATTTT. This sequence encodes CASSPSTGANQPQHF.

This clone has only a few counts. The chain employs TRBV2 and TRBJ2-4; TRBD1 agrees at 9 bases. The V and J ends lost 6 bases and 6 bases, in that order; junction bases with no gene match: 6. Per the germline V gene, CDR1 is SNHLY and CDR2 is FYNNEI. This CDR3 region has 14 residues. In nucleotides, the CDR3 is TGTGCCAGCAGAGATGACAGGGGGGGAAACATTCAGTACTTC. Protein product: CASRDDRGGNIQYF.

This clone was counted once. The V gene is TRBV7-8, the J gene TRBJ2-2; 9 bases are a match to TRBD2. In germline, CDR1 is SGHVS, CDR2 FQNEAQ. The CDR3 sequence is 15 residues long. V lost 6 bases and J lost 0; bases outside the gene matches: 2. CDR3 coding DNA: TGTGCCAGCAGTGCGGGGGGGCCGAACACCGGGGAGCTGTTTTTT. Its protein is CASSAGGPNTGELFF.

V and J are TRBV11-3 and TRBJ2-5; a weak D match, TRBD2 (5 bases). Germline values: CDR1 SGHNT, CDR2 YENEEA. This CDR3 is 14 amino acids long. The ends were cut back, 5 bases at V and 5 bases at J, with 15 bases in the middle. In DNA, the CDR3 is TGTGCCAGCAGCGGGCGGGTGGGTTACGAGACCCAGTACTTC. Protein product: CASSGRVGYETQYF.

This chain uses TRBV27 with TRBJ1-1; D may be TRBD1 (6 bases). CDR3 length: 15 residues. Germline-derived CDR1 and CDR2 are MNHEY and SMNVEV (reference sequence). Trimming stripped 6 bases from V and 5 bases from J, with 19 bases between. CDR3 nucleotide sequence: TGTGCCAGCAGATTTGCAGGGGCCTTAGGAACTGAAGCTTTCTTT. Translating it yields CASRFAGALGTEAFF.

The V gene is TRBV5-1, the J gene TRBJ1-1; 10 positions agree with TRBD1. Losses at the gene ends were 4 bases for V and 7 bases for J; bases not matched to a gene: 10. Germline V gene data show CDR1 as SGHRS and CDR2 as YFSETQ. This CDR3 has 15 amino acids. The CDR3 here is CASSRTSGTGDEAFF. The CDR3 region has the DNA TGCGCCAGCAGCAGAACATCCGGGACAGGGGATGAAGCTTTCTTT.

In regard to this clone: The same CDR3 also results from other DNA sequences found in this sample. The rearrangement uses TRBV3-1 (or the pseudogene TRBV3-2) and TRBJ2-7; 7 bases are shared with TRBD1. V dropped 3 bases and J dropped 4; count of bases not matched to a gene: 6. Germline CDR1 reads LGHDT; CDR2 reads YNNKEL (reference sequence). The CDR3 totals 14 residues. The CDR3 region is CASSQRQGSYEQYF. The CDR3 DNA sequence: TGTGCCAGCAGCCAGAGACAGGGATCATACGAGCAGTACTTC.

The chain uses TRBV6-5 and TRBJ1-1; the match to TRBD1 covers 7 bases. Trimming cost V 5 bases and J 5 bases; bases outside gene matches: 2. The germline V gene encodes CDR1 MNHEY and CDR2 SVGAGI. The CDR3 has 12 amino acids. This CDR3 reads CASSPGGTEAFF. Here the CDR3 DNA reads TGTGCCAGCAGTCCAGGGGGGACTGAAGCTTTCTTT.

This clone was detected only a few times. The rearrangement links TRBV4-2 to TRBJ1-2; tentative D call: TRBD1 (5 bases). This CDR3 is 14 amino acids long. V shed 0 bases and J shed 7 bases, with 12 bases lying between them. Germline V lookup: CDR1 LGHNA, CDR2 YNFKEQ. DNA of the CDR3: TGTGCCAGCAGCCAAGATCTAGGCAGGGCTGGCTACACCTTC. Residues: CASSQDLGRAGYTF.

The V call is TRBV2, the J call TRBJ1-1; D call uncertain. The CDR3 runs 14 residues. The germline V gene encodes CDR1 SNHLY and CDR2 FYNNEI. Between the trimmed V and J ends, which lost 4 bases and 5 bases, there was a span of 14 bases. CDR3 sequence reads: CASSVLGVRTEAFF. The CDR3 bases are TGTGCCAGCAGTGTATTAGGAGTCCGGACTGAAGCTTTCTTT.

This chain joins TRBV19 and TRBJ2-1, with TRBD2 identical over 9 bases. J was trimmed by 6 bases and V by 5 bases; bases with no gene match: 8. Germline-derived CDR1 and CDR2 are LNHDA and SQIVND (reference sequence). The CDR3 is 15 amino acids. The CDR3 reads CASSSAGGPFNEQFF. The CDR3 coding sequence is TGTGCCAGTAGTTCGGCGGGGGGGCCCTTCAATGAGCAGTTCTTC.

The rearrangement uses TRBV3-1 (or the pseudogene TRBV3-2) and TRBJ2-1; D may be TRBD2 (7 bases). The CDR3 extends over 17 amino acids. Germline V gene lookup returns CDR1 LGHDT and CDR2 YNNKEL (reference sequence). V lost 0 bases and J 2 bases, leaving 14 bases between the germline ends. CDR3 nucleotides: TGTGCCAGCAGCCAAGACCCGGGGGGCCAACCCTACAATGAGCAGTTCTTC. This encodes CASSQDPGGQPYNEQFF.

The rearrangement uses TRBV18 and TRBJ2-2; TRBD2 aligns across 7 bases. This CDR3 has 16 amino acids. Germline trimming cut 2 bases from V and 7 bases from J; bases unmatched to any gene: 10. CDR1 is KGHSH, CDR2 LQKENI, per germline. The CDR3 is CASSPRSGEFSGELFF. The CDR3 DNA sequence: TGTGCCAGCTCACCAAGAAGCGGGGAGTTTAGCGGGGAGCTGTTTTTT.